This T cell receptor beta chain was found in a study of cytomegalovirus exposure and HLA in healthy donors. The PCR made use of 60 Vbeta and 13 Jbeta primers. Sequencing was performed with immunoSEQ multiplex PCR; in TCRdb, only in-frame clones are kept and a portion is missing. The repertoire has hundreds of thousands of clones, about 80% of them found once; the top ten carry approximately 6.5%. Everyone who donated was a healthy bone marrow donor. The table lists this clone with a few counts. The germline CDR1 and CDR2 sequences are SGHNT and YYREEE (reference sequence). Trimming removed 4 bases at V and 1 base at J, with 17 bases between. CDR3 length: 16 residues.

The sequence was collected from a man in his forties in good health and CMV-seropositive. The sequenced material came from PBMCs. The rearrangement links TRBV5-4 to TRBJ1-1, with no clear D. CDR3 amino acids: CASSHGLAQENTEAFF. In nucleotides, the CDR3 is TGTGCCAGCAGCCACGGACTGGCTCAAGAGAACACTGAAGCTTTCTTT. Supplemented by reference TRBV5-4 and TRBJ1-1, the full variable domain reads ETGVTQSPTHLIKTRGQQVTLRCSSQSGHNTVSWYQQALGQGPQFIFQYYREEENGRGNFPPRFSGLQFPNYSSELNVNALELDDSALYLCASSHGLAQENTEAFFGQGTRLTVV.